The next 20 T cell receptor beta chains were all read from a single sample in a study of OX40 agonist ivuxolimab in advanced cancers. Only in-frame clones appear in the TCRdb table, and some are missing; sequencing was by immunoSEQ multiplex PCR. The repertoire holds 11,000 or so clones, with 80% to 85% as singletons. Sequences were derived from CD4+ or CD8+ T cells sorted from blood, sampled in a trial of the OX40 agonist ivuxolimab. The source is an adult with an advanced solid tumor such as melanoma, head and neck, liver or kidney cancer.

In its sample, this clone was seen once. The chain has TRBV6-5 and TRBJ2-1; D is unclear. The CDR3 extends over 13 amino acids. V was cut by 4 bases and J by 0 bases, with 4 bases left in between. CDR1 and CDR2 from the germline V gene are MNHEY and SVGAGI. The CDR3 nucleotides are TGTGCCAGCAGTTGGGGCTCCTACAATGAGCAGTTCTTC. Protein product: CASSWGSYNEQFF.

V usage is TRBV27 and J usage is TRBJ2-1; D is uncertain. From germline, CDR1 is MNHEY and CDR2 SMNVEV (reference sequence). With 5 bases removed from V and 0 bases from J, the gap between germline ends came to 5 bases. This CDR3 is 13 amino acids long. The CDR3 nucleotides are TGTGCCAGCAGTAGGAGCTCCTACAATGAGCAGTTCTTC. Translating it yields CASSRSSYNEQFF.

The chain links TRBV7-9 to TRBJ1-1; tentatively, D is TRBD1 (6 bases). CDR3 length equals 11 residues. The germline V gene encodes CDR1 SEHNR and CDR2 FQNEAQ (reference sequence). V was cut by 4 bases and J by 7 bases, with 7 bases left in between. The CDR3 region has the DNA TGTGCCAGCAGCTGGGACAATGAAGCTTTCTTT. It specifies CASSWDNEAFF. The full variable domain, rest sourced from reference TRBV7-9 and TRBJ1-1, is DTGVSQNPRHKITKRGQNVTFRCDPISEHNRLYWYRQTLGQGPEFLTYFQNEAQLEKSRLLSDRFSAERPKGSFSTLEIQRTEQGDSAMYLCASSWDNEAFFGQGTRLTVV.

The CDR3 DNA reads as TGTGCCAGCAGCTTATCCCCCTACGAGCAGTACTTC. The encoded protein is CASSLSPYEQYF. This chain uses TRBV7-3 with TRBJ2-7, with D unclear. Deletions cut 2 bases from V and 2 bases from J, with 4 bases between. The CDR3 is 12 amino acids. Germline V lookup: CDR1 SGHTA, CDR2 FQGTGA.

This clone was seen only a few times. CDR3 residues: CASSLAPNTEAFF. As DNA, the CDR3 is TGCGCCAGCAGCTTGGCCCCGAACACTGAAGCTTTCTTT. The chain uses TRBV5-1 and TRBJ1-1; D ambiguous. CDR3 size: 13 residues. Germline values: CDR1 SGHRS, CDR2 YFSETQ. The V and J ends lost 0 bases and 1 base respectively, with 4 bases between them.

A single count supports this clone. This chain connects TRBV7-2 to TRBJ1-4; weak D call: TRBD1 (6 bases). This CDR3 is 17 amino acids long. V was pared by 5 bases and J by 3 bases, with 19 bases between. Germline V CDR1 and CDR2: SGHTA, FQGNSA. The DNA of the CDR3 is TGTGCCAGCAGCCCGGGGGTTATGAGGGGGGCTAATGAAAAACTGTTTTTT. It specifies CASSPGVMRGANEKLFF.

The chain joins TRBV5-1 to TRBJ1-1, with D unresolved. The CDR3 extends over 12 amino acids. The ends were cut back, 4 bases at V and 5 bases at J, with 9 bases in the middle. Germline loops: CDR1 SGHRS, CDR2 YFSETQ. This CDR3 is CASSEEGTEAFF. As DNA, the CDR3 is TGCGCCAGCAGCGAGGAGGGTACTGAAGCTTTCTTT.

This clone has only a few counts. The chain links TRBV19 to TRBJ1-1, with a weak D call TRBD1 (6 bases). Germline V gene lookup returns CDR1 LNHDA and CDR2 SQIVND (reference sequence). The V and J ends lost 5 bases and 5 bases respectively, with 9 bases between them. The CDR3 contains 12 residues. This CDR3 is CASSWGRTEAFF. The CDR3 region has the DNA TGTGCCAGTAGTTGGGGGCGTACTGAAGCTTTCTTT.

This chain connects TRBV30 to TRBJ1-1, with a weak D call TRBD1 (5 bases). Germline assignment: CDR1 GTSNPN and CDR2 SVGIG (reference sequence). The CDR3 has 14 amino acids. The V end was cut by 1 base, the J end by 1 base, with 10 bases between. CDR3 region: CAWSGGTRNTEAFF. For the CDR3, the DNA is TGTGCCTGGAGTGGCGGGACTCGGAACACTGAAGCTTTCTTT.

DNA of the CDR3: TGCGCCAGCAGCCAAGTTCCAGGTAGGATGAACACTGAAGCTTTCTTT. It encodes CASSQVPGRMNTEAFF. The chain recombines TRBV4-1 with TRBJ1-1, with unresolved D. The germline V and J ends were trimmed by 1 base and 0 bases, with 12 bases remaining between them. Germline V lookup: CDR1 MGHRA, CDR2 YSYEKL. The CDR3 loop spans 16 amino acids.

In this sample, this clone is large. CDR3 sequence reads: CASSEEGGSSYEQYF. The CDR3 nucleotides read TGTGCCAGCAGTGAAGAGGGGGGATCCTCCTACGAGCAGTACTTC. The chain carries TRBV2 and TRBJ2-7; D possibly uses TRBD1 or TRBD2 (6 bases each). The CDR3 loop spans 15 amino acids. Trimming left V 1 base short and J 0 bases short, with 10 bases between. Germline CDR1 is SNHLY and CDR2 is FYNNEI.

The V call is TRBV5-4, the J call TRBJ1-5, with 9 bases lining up with TRBD1. The V gene end was trimmed by 4 bases and the J gene end by 4 bases; junction bases not matched to a gene: 9. The CDR3 totals 16 residues. The germline V gene encodes CDR1 SGHNT and CDR2 YYREEE (reference sequence). The CDR3 bases are TGTGCCAGCAGCCGCGGACAGGGGAGGGAAAATCAGCCCCAGCATTTT. It yields the protein CASSRGQGRENQPQHF.

The V and J genes are TRBV4-1 and TRBJ1-1; unclear D gene. This CDR3 comprises 13 residues. Trimming removed 4 bases from V and 3 bases from J, with 9 bases in between. Germline V lookup: CDR1 MGHRA, CDR2 YSYEKL. The CDR3 coding sequence is TGCGCCAGCAGCCCCTACGGATACACTGAAGCTTTCTTT. It is translated as CASSPYGYTEAFF.

This chain links TRBV7-8 with TRBJ1-3, with D unclear. Germline CDR1 is SGHVS and CDR2 is FQNEAQ. The CDR3 is 13 residues long. V was cut by 3 bases and J by 4 bases, with 7 bases left in between. The CDR3 loop is CASSFKRGNTIYF. The CDR3 nucleotides read TGTGCCAGCAGCTTCAAGCGGGGAAACACCATATATTTT.

In this sample, this clone turned up a few times. Distinct nucleotide sequences in the sample also encode this CDR3. The chain has TRBV5-6 and TRBJ1-1; no clear D. Trimming removed 4 bases from V and 2 bases from J, with 6 bases in between. Germline-derived CDR1 and CDR2 are SGHDT and YYEEEE. This CDR3 has 12 amino acids. The CDR3 DNA is TGTGCCAGCAGCCCTGGCAACACTGAAGCTTTCTTT. Translated: CASSPGNTEAFF.

This chain connects TRBV5-1 to TRBJ1-2; 8 nucleotides match TRBD1. Germline-derived CDR1 and CDR2 are SGHRS and YFSETQ. Trimming cost V 0 bases and J 7 bases; bases outside gene matches: 5. This CDR3 is 14 amino acids long. Written as DNA, the CDR3 is TGCGCCAGCAGCTTGGCCCAGGGGGCGGGTGGCTACACCTTC. Translation: CASSLAQGAGGYTF.

CDR3 sequence (DNA): TGTGCCACAAGACAGGGCTCAGATACGCAGTATTTT. Its protein product is CATRQGSDTQYF. The rearrangement joins TRBV5-6 to TRBJ2-3; 7 nucleotides agree with TRBD1. This CDR3 is built from 12 residues. V lost 9 bases and J lost 4; bases outside the gene matches: 5. Germline assignment: CDR1 SGHDT and CDR2 YYEEEE.

CDR3 in DNA: TGCGCCAGCAGTCGCGGATGGGGGAACTATGGCTACACCTTC. This translates into CASSRGWGNYGYTF. V usage is TRBV4-1 and J usage is TRBJ1-2; tentative D call: TRBD1 (5 bases). The CDR3 is made up of 14 amino acids. V lost 6 bases and J lost 2, with 13 bases in between. Germline V gives CDR1 MGHRA, CDR2 YSYEKL.

This clone was recorded once. V gene TRBV28 combines with J gene TRBJ2-5; D might be TRBD1 (6 bases). CDR3 length: 16 residues. Germline CDR1 reads MDHEN; CDR2 reads SYDVKM. The V and J ends lost 2 bases and 9 bases respectively, with 22 bases between them. CDR3 DNA: TGTGCCAGCAGTTTAGGGCCAGGGGTGATGTTAGGTTCCCAGTACTTC. Encoded protein: CASSLGPGVMLGSQYF.

This chain uses TRBV7-2 with TRBJ2-7, with 9 bases fitting TRBD1. Trimming cost V 5 bases and J 0 bases; bases outside gene matches: 5. Germline V CDR1 and CDR2: SGHTA, FQGNSA. This CDR3 contains 15 residues. CDR3 in DNA: TGTGCCAGCAGCGAAGAACAGGGGGCCTCCTACGAGCAGTACTTC. This sequence encodes CASSEEQGASYEQYF.